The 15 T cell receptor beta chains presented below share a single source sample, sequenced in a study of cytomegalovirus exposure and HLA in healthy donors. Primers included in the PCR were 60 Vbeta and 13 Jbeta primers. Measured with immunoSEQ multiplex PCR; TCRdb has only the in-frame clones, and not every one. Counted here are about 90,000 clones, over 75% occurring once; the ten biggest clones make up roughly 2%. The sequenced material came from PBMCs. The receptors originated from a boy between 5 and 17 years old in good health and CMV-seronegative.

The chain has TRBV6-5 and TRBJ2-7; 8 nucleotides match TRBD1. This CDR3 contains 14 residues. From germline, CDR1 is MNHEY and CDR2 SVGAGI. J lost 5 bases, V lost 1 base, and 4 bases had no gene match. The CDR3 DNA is TGTGCCAGCAGTTACTTTGACAGGGGCCACGAGCAGTACTTC. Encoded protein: CASSYFDRGHEQYF.

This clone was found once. The CDR3 is CASSSIQGADTEAFF. CDR3 coding DNA: TGTGCCAGCAGCTCAATACAGGGGGCAGACACTGAAGCTTTCTTT. The chain uses TRBV7-6 and TRBJ1-1; 9 positions agree with TRBD1. CDR3 length equals 15 residues. With 4 bases clipped from V and 3 bases from J, the junction kept 6 bases outside the gene matches. From germline, CDR1 is SGHVS and CDR2 FNYEAQ.

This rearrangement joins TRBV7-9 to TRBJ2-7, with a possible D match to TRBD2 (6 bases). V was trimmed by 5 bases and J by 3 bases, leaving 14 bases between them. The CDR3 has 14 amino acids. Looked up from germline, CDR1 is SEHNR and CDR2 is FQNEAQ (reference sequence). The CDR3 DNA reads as TGTGCCAGCAGCAACGCTCGGGAGAGCTACGAGCAGTACTTC. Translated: CASSNARESYEQYF. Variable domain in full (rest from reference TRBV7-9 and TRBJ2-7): DTGVSQNPRHKITKRGQNVTFRCDPISEHNRLYWYRQTLGQGPEFLTYFQNEAQLEKSRLLSDRFSAERPKGSFSTLEIQRTEQGDSAMYLCASSNARESYEQYFGPGTRLTVT.

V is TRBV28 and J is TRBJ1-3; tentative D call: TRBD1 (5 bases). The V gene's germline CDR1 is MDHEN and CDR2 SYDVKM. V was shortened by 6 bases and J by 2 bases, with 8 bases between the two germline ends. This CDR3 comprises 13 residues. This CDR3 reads CASSETAGNTIYF. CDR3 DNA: TGTGCCAGCAGCGAGACAGCTGGAAACACCATATATTTT.

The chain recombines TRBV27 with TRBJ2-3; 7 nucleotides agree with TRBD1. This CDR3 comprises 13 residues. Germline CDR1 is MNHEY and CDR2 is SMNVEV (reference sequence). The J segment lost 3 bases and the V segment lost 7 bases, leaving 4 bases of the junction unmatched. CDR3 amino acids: CASNRGRTDTQYF. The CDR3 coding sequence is TGTGCCAGCAACAGGGGAAGGACAGATACGCAGTATTTT.

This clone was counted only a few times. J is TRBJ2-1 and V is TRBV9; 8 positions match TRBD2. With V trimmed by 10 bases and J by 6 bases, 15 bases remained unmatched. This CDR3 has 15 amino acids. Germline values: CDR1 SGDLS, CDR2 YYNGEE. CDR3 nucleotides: TGTGCCTCACGTCCCGGGACTAGTTATTCCAATGAGCAGTTCTTC. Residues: CASRPGTSYSNEQFF.

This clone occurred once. CDR3 in DNA: TGTGCCAGCAGTCTAGATCGCGGGGGCAATCAGCCCCAGCATTTT. This codes for CASSLDRGGNQPQHF. The chain combines TRBV7-2 with TRBJ1-5; D gene unclear. Trimming took 6 bases from V and 2 from J, leaving 14 bases between them. Germline V lookup: CDR1 SGHTA, CDR2 FQGNSA. This CDR3 has 15 residues. Looking up the rest from reference TRBV7-2 and TRBJ1-5 gives the full variable domain: GAGVSQSPSNKVTEKGKDVELRCDPISGHTALYWYRQSLGQGLEFLIYFQGNSAPDKSGLPSDRFSAERTGGSVSTLTIQRTQQEDSAVYLCASSLDRGGNQPQHFGDGTRLSIL.

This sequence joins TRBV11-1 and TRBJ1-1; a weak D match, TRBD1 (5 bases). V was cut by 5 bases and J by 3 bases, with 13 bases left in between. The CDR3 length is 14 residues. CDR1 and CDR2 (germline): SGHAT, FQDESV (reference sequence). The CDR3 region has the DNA TGTGCCAGCAGCCCGGAATGGGGGGACACTGAAGCTTTCTTT. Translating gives CASSPEWGDTEAFF.

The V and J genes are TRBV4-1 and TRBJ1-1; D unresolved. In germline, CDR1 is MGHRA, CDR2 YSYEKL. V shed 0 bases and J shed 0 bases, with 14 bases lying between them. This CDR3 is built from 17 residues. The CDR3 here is CASSQDTAGPLNTEAFF. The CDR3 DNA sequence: TGCGCCAGCAGCCAAGATACCGCAGGTCCTTTGAACACTGAAGCTTTCTTT.

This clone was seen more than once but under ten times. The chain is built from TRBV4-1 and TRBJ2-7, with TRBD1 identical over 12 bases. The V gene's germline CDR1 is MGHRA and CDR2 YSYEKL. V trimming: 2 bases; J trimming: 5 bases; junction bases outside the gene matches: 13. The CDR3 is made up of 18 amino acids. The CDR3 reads CASSQSGGQGAIVDEQYF. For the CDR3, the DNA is TGCGCCAGCAGCCAATCCGGGGGACAGGGGGCAATTGTGGACGAGCAGTACTTC.

DNA for the CDR3: TGTGCCAGCAGCCCCTGGACTAGCGGGAGGGAAGAGACCCAGTACTTC. Protein product: CASSPWTSGREETQYF. The rearrangement links TRBV11-2 to TRBJ2-5; TRBD2 matches at 15 bases. J gave up 3 bases and V 5 bases, and 4 bases lay outside the gene matches. CDR3 size: 16 residues. Germline CDR1 SGHAT, CDR2 FQNNGV. The full variable domain, with the rest looked up from reference TRBV11-2 and TRBJ2-5, is EAGVAQSPRYKIIEKRQSVAFWCNPISGHATLYWYQQILGQGPKLLIQFQNNGVVDDSQLPKDRFSAERLKGVDSTLKIQPAKLEDSAVYLCASSPWTSGREETQYFGPGTRLLVL.

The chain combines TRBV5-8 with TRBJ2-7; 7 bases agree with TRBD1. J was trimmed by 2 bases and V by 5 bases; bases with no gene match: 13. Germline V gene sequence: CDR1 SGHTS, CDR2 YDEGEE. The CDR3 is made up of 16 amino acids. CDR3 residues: CASSYLTGALPYEQYF. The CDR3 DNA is TGTGCCAGCAGTTACCTCACAGGGGCCCTTCCCTACGAGCAGTACTTC.

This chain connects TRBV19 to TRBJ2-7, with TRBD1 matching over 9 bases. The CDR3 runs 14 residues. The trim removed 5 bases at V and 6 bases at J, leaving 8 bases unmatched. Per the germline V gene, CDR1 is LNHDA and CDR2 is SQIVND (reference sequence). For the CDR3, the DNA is TGTGCCAGTAGTGCGGGACAGGGTTCCCGCGAGCAGTACTTC. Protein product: CASSAGQGSREQYF.

Here the CDR3 DNA reads TGTGCCAGCAGCTCCTTTGGAGGGACAGGGGCCTCTGGGGCCAACGTCCTGACTTTC. It is translated as CASSSFGGTGASGANVLTF. The chain couples TRBV11-2 to TRBJ2-6, with 10 bases identical to TRBD1. J was trimmed by 0 bases and V by 4 bases; bases with no gene match: 9. CDR1 is SGHAT, CDR2 FQNNGV, per germline. The CDR3 runs 19 residues.

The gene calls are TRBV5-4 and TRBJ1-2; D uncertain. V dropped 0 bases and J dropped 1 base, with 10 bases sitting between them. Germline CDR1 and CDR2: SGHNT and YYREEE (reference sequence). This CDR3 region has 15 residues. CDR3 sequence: CASSLGRPVNYGYTF. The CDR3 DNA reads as TGTGCCAGCAGCTTGGGCAGGCCTGTTAACTATGGCTACACCTTC.